A single sample gave rise to the 25 T cell receptor beta chains below, sequenced in a study of T cells in Graves' hyperthyroidism and ophthalmopathy (dated by TCRdb to about 2019). The library was generated by multiplex PCR. Instrument on record: Illumina HiSeq 2000. The TCR beta CDR3 regions were amplified from the RNA transcripts. For the first round of RT-PCR on the TCR CDR3, the HTBI primer set was used together with the Qiagen OneStep RT-PCR kit. The public reads were reprocessed in TCRdb via fastp at Q25 and MiXCR, keeping in-frame beta chains. All rows with the same CDR3 protein become a single entry with the most common DNA and genes. The sample table shows 350,000 to 400,000 distinct CDR3 sequences, and about a fifth are seen once. The ten top clones hold about 3.5% of the sample. The sequenced sample consisted of blood. All receptors come from a woman between 18 and 29 years old with Graves' hyperthyroidism.

The sample holds many counts of this clonotype. CDR3: CASSLSGVAYEQYF. For the CDR3, the DNA is TGCGCCAGCAGCTTGTCCGGGGTCGCCTACGAGCAGTACTTC. The chain couples TRBV5-1 to TRBJ2-7; weak D call: TRBD2 (5 bases). CDR1 SGHRS and CDR2 YFSETQ come from the germline V gene. Trimming removed 1 base from V and 2 bases from J, with 10 bases in between. The CDR3 spans 14 residues.

The sample holds many counts of this clonotype. The chain has TRBV6-5 and TRBJ1-3; 7 bases align to TRBD1. V lost 2 bases to trimming and J lost 3 bases; unmatched junction nucleotides: 4. Germline V gene data show CDR1 as MNHEY and CDR2 as SVGAGI. The CDR3 is made up of 15 amino acids. CDR3 DNA: TGTGCCAGCAGTTACACACAGGGGATTGGAAACACCATATATTTT. Its protein is CASSYTQGIGNTIYF.

The chain employs TRBV6-1 and TRBJ2-7; TRBD2 matches at 8 bases. Germline V gives CDR1 MNHNS, CDR2 SASEGT. The CDR3 loop spans 13 amino acids. V dropped 7 bases and J dropped 3; count of bases not matched to a gene: 5. The CDR3 here is CASNSGGDYEQYF. DNA for the CDR3: TGTGCCAGCAACTCCGGGGGGGACTACGAGCAGTACTTC.

The V gene is TRBV30, the J gene TRBJ1-6; TRBD1 matches at 9 bases. This CDR3 comprises 14 residues. V dropped 3 bases and J dropped 13; count of bases not matched to a gene: 10. The germline CDR1 and CDR2 sequences are GTSNPN and SVGIG (reference sequence). The CDR3 loop reads CAWSTDRGIYPLHF. CDR3 DNA sequence: TGTGCCTGGAGCACAGACAGGGGGATTTATCCCCTCCACTTT.

This clonotype was found many times. This sequence joins TRBV5-1 and TRBJ1-1; 7 nucleotides line up with TRBD1. Germline CDR1 and CDR2: SGHRS and YFSETQ. Trimming at V came to 2 bases and at J to 0 bases, leaving 7 bases not matched to a gene. The CDR3 covers 16 residues. The CDR3, as DNA: TGCGCCAGCAGCTTAGGACAGGCCTACATGAACACTGAAGCTTTCTTT. Translating it yields CASSLGQAYMNTEAFF.

This clonotype was counted many times. The V and J genes are TRBV5-1 and TRBJ2-7; D not certain. Germline V gives CDR1 SGHRS, CDR2 YFSETQ. The CDR3 consists of 14 residues. The ends were cut back, 0 bases at V and 0 bases at J, with 7 bases in the middle. This CDR3 is CASSLGVSSYEQYF. In nucleotides, the CDR3 is TGCGCCAGCAGCTTGGGCGTGAGCTCCTACGAGCAGTACTTC.

This clonotype came up many times. V is TRBV6-5 and J is TRBJ1-2; 7 positions match TRBD1. Germline CDR1 and CDR2: MNHEY and SVGAGI. V dropped 4 bases and J dropped 3; count of bases not matched to a gene: 8. The CDR3 sequence is 15 residues long. CDR3 DNA sequence: TGTGCCAGCAGTTCGGGGCGAGGGGGCCACTATGGCTACACCTTC. Protein: CASSSGRGGHYGYTF.

This clonotype was detected only a few times. The chain uses TRBV6-5 and TRBJ1-1; no clear D. V was pared by 4 bases and J by 4 bases, with 10 bases between. Germline V gene sequence: CDR1 MNHEY, CDR2 SVGAGI. This CDR3 spans 13 amino acids. The CDR3 DNA is TGTGCCAGCAGTTCTTCCTATCTCACTGAAGCTTTCTTT. It encodes CASSSSYLTEAFF.

This clonotype was counted many times. The chain uses TRBV10-1 and TRBJ2-7; D call uncertain. Germline CDR1 reads WNHNN; CDR2 reads SYGVQD (reference sequence). V shed 3 bases and J shed 5 bases, with 17 bases lying between them. This CDR3 contains 15 residues. The CDR3 nucleotides are TGCGCCAGCAGTGACCCCGGCAGATCAGGCGACGAGCAGTACTTC. Protein sequence: CASSDPGRSGDEQYF.

This clonotype was counted at least ten times. The genes are TRBV29-1 and TRBJ1-1; 7 bases fit TRBD1. The CDR3 runs 13 residues. V gave up 6 bases and J gave up 4 bases; unmatched junction bases: 8. Germline V lookup: CDR1 SQVTM, CDR2 ANQGSEA. CDR3 nucleotides: TGCAGCGTGTCGACAGGGTTGGGCACTGAAGCTTTCTTT. It is translated as CSVSTGLGTEAFF.

This clonotype was counted ten times or more. This chain links TRBV6-5 with TRBJ2-7, with a tentative D call TRBD2 (5 bases). Germline lookup yields CDR1 MNHEY and CDR2 SVGAGI. Trimming removed 4 bases from V and 6 bases from J, with 13 bases in between. The CDR3 has 13 residues. This chain's CDR3 is CASSSFGVSEQYF. In nucleotides, the CDR3 is TGTGCCAGCAGTTCCTTCGGGGTAAGCGAGCAGTACTTC.

The chain couples TRBV12-3 or TRBV12-4 to TRBJ1-5; 9 nucleotides agree with TRBD1. V was clipped by 7 bases and J by 2 bases; unmatched bases: 6. The CDR3 is 15 amino acids. Here the CDR3 reads CASISTGGGNQPQHF. In DNA form, the CDR3 reads TGTGCCAGCATTTCGACAGGGGGTGGCAATCAGCCCCAGCATTTT.

This clonotype was picked up many times. The genes are TRBV20-1 and TRBJ1-5; no clear D gene. The V end was cut by 5 bases, the J end by 6 bases, with 20 bases between. The CDR3 has 15 residues. Germline V gene data show CDR1 as DFQATT and CDR2 as SNEGSKA (reference sequence). The chain's CDR3 is CSAGGPKGWSQPQHF. The CDR3 DNA reads TGCAGTGCTGGTGGCCCCAAGGGATGGAGTCAGCCCCAGCATTTT.

This clonotype was seen repeatedly, ten times or more. The V call is TRBV6-9, the J call TRBJ1-2; no reliable D call. Germline loops: CDR1 MNHGY, CDR2 SVAAGI. The V and J ends lost 0 bases and 3 bases respectively, with 5 bases between them. The CDR3 extends over 13 amino acids. CDR3 loop: CASSYSEYYGYTF. The CDR3 nucleotides read TGTGCCAGCAGTTATTCGGAATACTATGGCTACACCTTC.

This clonotype was observed a handful of times. This chain uses TRBV4-1 with TRBJ1-5; maybe TRBD1 (6 bases). CDR3 length: 16 residues. CDR1 MGHRA and CDR2 YSYEKL come from the germline V gene. Trimming removed 4 bases at V and 6 bases at J, with 19 bases between. This CDR3 is CASSPGLRGLGQPQHF. The CDR3 DNA is TGCGCCAGCAGCCCCGGACTGAGGGGGTTGGGTCAGCCCCAGCATTTT.

The sample holds many counts of this clonotype. DNA for the CDR3: TGTGCCACCTGGGGGGGCGGCGCAGATACGCAGTATTTT. It codes for CATWGGGADTQYF. This chain uses TRBV10-3 with TRBJ2-3, with D perhaps TRBD2 (7 bases). CDR3 size: 13 residues. V dropped 10 bases and J dropped 4 bases, with 15 bases sitting between them. Germline V gene lookup returns CDR1 ENHRY and CDR2 SYGVKD.

This clonotype was seen more than once but under ten times. This chain connects TRBV7-2 to TRBJ2-5; the match to TRBD2 covers 8 bases. The V segment lost 1 base and the J segment 2 bases; nucleotides outside the gene matches: 6. This CDR3 has 16 residues. Per germline, CDR1 SGHTA and CDR2 FQGNSA. CDR3 coding DNA: TGTGCCAGCAGCTTAGGTTCCAGCGGGAGTCAAGAGACCCAGTACTTC. Its translation is CASSLGSSGSQETQYF.

On this clonotype: A much larger clone lies one base from this, so it may be a read error. The chain links TRBV20-1 to TRBJ2-7, with D hard to call. Trimming took off 7 bases at V and 4 bases at J, with 14 bases between the two ends. Germline lookup yields CDR1 DFQATT and CDR2 SNEGSKA (reference sequence). This CDR3 region has 12 residues. The CDR3 sequence: CSGFHNPYEQYF. The DNA of the CDR3 is TGCAGTGGCTTCCATAATCCGTACGAGCAGTACTTC.

The V and J genes are TRBV3-1 and TRBJ2-1; 9 bases match TRBD1. CDR3 size: 12 residues. V gave up 4 bases and J gave up 8 bases; unmatched junction bases: 0. Germline values: CDR1 LGHDT, CDR2 YNNKEL (reference sequence). In DNA form, the CDR3 reads TGTGCCAGCAGCCGGACAGGGGATGAGCAGTTCTTC. It specifies CASSRTGDEQFF.

The chain carries TRBV7-2 and TRBJ2-7; D might be TRBD2 (5 bases). The V end was cut by 3 bases, the J end by 3 bases, with 9 bases between. This CDR3 region has 13 residues. Germline V gene data show CDR1 as SGHTA and CDR2 as FQGNSA. CDR3 nucleotide sequence: TGTGCCAGCAGCTTGAGGGTGAACTACGAGCAGTACTTC. It translates to CASSLRVNYEQYF.

The J gene is TRBJ1-2, the V gene TRBV2; D is uncertain. This CDR3 has 15 amino acids. The germline V gene has CDR1 SNHLY and CDR2 FYNNEI. The germline V and J ends were trimmed by 8 bases and 4 bases, with 20 bases remaining between them. CDR3 nucleotide sequence: TGTGCCAGCCGGACCCGAAGGCCAGAGGGCTATGGCTACACCTTC. Protein: CASRTRRPEGYGYTF.

The sample holds many counts of this clonotype. The chain carries TRBV2 and TRBJ2-7; 8 bases match TRBD2. V shed 1 base and J 6 bases; nucleotides not matched to a gene: 8. Germline CDR1 SNHLY, CDR2 FYNNEI. The CDR3 is made up of 15 amino acids. The CDR3 loop is CASSEDPAGAAEQYF. The DNA of the CDR3 is TGTGCCAGCAGTGAAGACCCAGCGGGGGCCGCCGAGCAGTACTTC.

This clonotype was observed at least ten times. V and J are TRBV2 and TRBJ2-5; D may be TRBD2 (5 bases). CDR3 size: 13 residues. V shed 5 bases and J shed 2 bases, with 9 bases lying between them. Germline CDR1 and CDR2: SNHLY and FYNNEI. CDR3 sequence reads: CASSRTRQETQYF. The CDR3 nucleotides read TGTGCCAGCAGTCGGACTCGACAAGAGACCCAGTACTTC.

This clonotype was observed many times. The chain links TRBV19 to TRBJ2-7, with D perhaps matching TRBD1 (6 bases). Germline V gene sequence: CDR1 LNHDA, CDR2 SQIVND (reference sequence). V dropped 8 bases and J dropped 1 base, with 12 bases sitting between them. The CDR3 has 13 amino acids. DNA of the CDR3: TGTGCCAGTTCGACAGGCCTTTCCTACGAGCAGTACTTC. Its protein is CASSTGLSYEQYF.

This clonotype appeared many times. The chain couples TRBV6-5 to TRBJ1-1; D remains unclear. V was cut by 4 bases and J by 3 bases, with 9 bases left in between. The CDR3 sequence is 13 residues long. Germline V gene data show CDR1 as MNHEY and CDR2 as SVGAGI. Here the CDR3 reads CASSFSRDTEAFF. CDR3 sequence (DNA): TGTGCCAGCAGTTTTTCGAGAGACACTGAAGCTTTCTTT.